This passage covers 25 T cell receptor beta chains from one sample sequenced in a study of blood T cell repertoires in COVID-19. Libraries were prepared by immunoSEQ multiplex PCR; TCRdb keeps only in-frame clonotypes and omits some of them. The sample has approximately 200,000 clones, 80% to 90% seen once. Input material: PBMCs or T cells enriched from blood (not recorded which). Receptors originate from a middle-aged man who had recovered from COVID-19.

CDR3 loop: CASSLGSSGSPTGELFF. The DNA for the CDR3 is TGCGCCAGCAGCTTGGGGTCTAGCGGGAGCCCCACCGGGGAGCTGTTTTTT. This rearrangement joins TRBV5-1 to TRBJ2-2; 10 positions match TRBD2. CDR3 length: 17 residues. Per germline, CDR1 SGHRS and CDR2 YFSETQ. After removal of 0 bases from V and 4 bases from J, the junction contained 6 bases not matched to a gene.

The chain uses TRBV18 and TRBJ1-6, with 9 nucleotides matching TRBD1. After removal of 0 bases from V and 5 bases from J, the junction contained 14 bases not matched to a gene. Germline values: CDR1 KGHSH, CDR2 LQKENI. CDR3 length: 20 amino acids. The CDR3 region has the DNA TGTGCCAGCTCACCACCGAGGGGACAGGGTAATGTTGGAGATAATTCACCCCTCCACTTT. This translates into CASSPPRGQGNVGDNSPLHF.

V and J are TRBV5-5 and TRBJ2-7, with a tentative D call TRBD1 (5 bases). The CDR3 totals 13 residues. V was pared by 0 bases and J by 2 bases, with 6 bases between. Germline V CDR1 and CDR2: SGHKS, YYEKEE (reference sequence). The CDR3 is CASSLEGAYEQYV. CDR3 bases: TGTGCCAGCAGCTTGGAAGGGGCCTACGAGCAGTACGTC.

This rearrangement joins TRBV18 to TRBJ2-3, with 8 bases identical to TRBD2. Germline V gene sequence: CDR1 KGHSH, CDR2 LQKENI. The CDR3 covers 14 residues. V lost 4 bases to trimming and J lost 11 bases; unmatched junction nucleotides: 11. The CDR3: CASSRRREAGEQYF. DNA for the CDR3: TGTGCCAGCTCACGACGGCGGGAGGCGGGGGAGCAGTATTTT. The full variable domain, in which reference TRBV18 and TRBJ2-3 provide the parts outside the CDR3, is NAGVMQNPRHLVRRRGQEARLRCSPMKGHSHVYWYRQLPEEGLKFMVYLQKENIIDESGMPKERFSAEFPKEGPSILRIQQVVRGDSAAYFCASSRRREAGEQYFGPGTRLTVL.

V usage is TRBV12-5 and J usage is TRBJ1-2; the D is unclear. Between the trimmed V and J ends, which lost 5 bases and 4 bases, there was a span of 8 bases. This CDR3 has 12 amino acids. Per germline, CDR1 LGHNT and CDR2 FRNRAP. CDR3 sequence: CASGGSGYGYTF. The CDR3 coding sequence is TGTGCTAGTGGTGGATCGGGCTATGGCTACACCTTC.

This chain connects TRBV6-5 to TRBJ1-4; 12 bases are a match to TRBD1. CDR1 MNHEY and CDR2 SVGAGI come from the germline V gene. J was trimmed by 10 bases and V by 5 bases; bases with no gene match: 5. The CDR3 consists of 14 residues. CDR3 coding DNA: TGTGCCAGCAGTACCGGGACAGGGGGCGGAAAACTGTTTTTT. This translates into CASSTGTGGGKLFF.

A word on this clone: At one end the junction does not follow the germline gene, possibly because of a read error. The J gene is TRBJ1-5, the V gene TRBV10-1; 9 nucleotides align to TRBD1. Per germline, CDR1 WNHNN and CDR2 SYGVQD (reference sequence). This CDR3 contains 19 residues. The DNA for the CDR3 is TGCCCCAGCAGTCGACCGGGACAGGGACGCTGCCGCCCATATCAGCCCCAGCATTTT. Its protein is CPSSRPGQGRCRPYQPQHF.

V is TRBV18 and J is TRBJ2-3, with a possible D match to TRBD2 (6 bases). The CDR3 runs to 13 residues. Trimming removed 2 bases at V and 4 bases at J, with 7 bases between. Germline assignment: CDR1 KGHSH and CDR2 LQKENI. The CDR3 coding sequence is TGTGCCAGCTCACCAGGGGAGGCAGATACGCAGTATTTT. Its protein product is CASSPGEADTQYF.

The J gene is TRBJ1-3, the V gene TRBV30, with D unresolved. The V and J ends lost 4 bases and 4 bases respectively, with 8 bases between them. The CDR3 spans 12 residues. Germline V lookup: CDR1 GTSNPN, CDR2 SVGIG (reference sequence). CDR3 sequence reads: CAWTGYGNTIYF. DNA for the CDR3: TGTGCCTGGACCGGTTACGGAAACACCATATATTTT.

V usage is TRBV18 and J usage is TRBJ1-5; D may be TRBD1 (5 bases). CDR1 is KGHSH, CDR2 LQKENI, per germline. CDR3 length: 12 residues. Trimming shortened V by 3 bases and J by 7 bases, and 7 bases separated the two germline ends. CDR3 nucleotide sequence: TGTGCCAGCTCACCCGGGGGACAGCCCCAGCATTTT. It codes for CASSPGGQPQHF.

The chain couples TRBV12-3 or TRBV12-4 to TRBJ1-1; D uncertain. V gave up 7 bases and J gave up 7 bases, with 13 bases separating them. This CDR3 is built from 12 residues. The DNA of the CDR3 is TGTGCCAGCACCATCGGCGGGATTGAAGCTTTCTTT. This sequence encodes CASTIGGIEAFF.

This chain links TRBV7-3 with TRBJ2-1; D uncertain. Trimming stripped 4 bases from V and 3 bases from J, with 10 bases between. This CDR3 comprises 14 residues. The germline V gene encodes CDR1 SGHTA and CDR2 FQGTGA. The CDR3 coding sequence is TGTGCCAGCAGCTCAGAAAGTCGCTACAATGAGCAGTTCTTC. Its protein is CASSSESRYNEQFF.

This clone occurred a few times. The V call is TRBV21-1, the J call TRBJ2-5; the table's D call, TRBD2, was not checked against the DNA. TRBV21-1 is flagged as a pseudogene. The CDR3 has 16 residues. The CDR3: CASSNPSGTSQETQYF. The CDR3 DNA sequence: TGTGCCAGCAGCAACCCATCTGGGACTAGTCAGGAGACCCAGTACTTC.

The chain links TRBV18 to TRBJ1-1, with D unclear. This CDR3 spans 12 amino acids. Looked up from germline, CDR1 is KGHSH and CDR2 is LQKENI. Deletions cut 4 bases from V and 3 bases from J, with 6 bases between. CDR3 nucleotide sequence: TGTGCCAGCTCACTTCCGTACACTGAAGCTTTCTTT. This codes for CASSLPYTEAFF.

The chain's CDR3 is CASSLGLEYEQYF. Here the CDR3 DNA reads TGTGCCAGCAGCTTAGGGTTAGAGTACGAGCAGTACTTC. V is TRBV11-2 and J is TRBJ2-7; no reliable D call. The CDR3 has 13 residues. Germline CDR1 SGHAT, CDR2 FQNNGV. Trimming removed 1 base from V and 4 bases from J, with 8 bases in between.

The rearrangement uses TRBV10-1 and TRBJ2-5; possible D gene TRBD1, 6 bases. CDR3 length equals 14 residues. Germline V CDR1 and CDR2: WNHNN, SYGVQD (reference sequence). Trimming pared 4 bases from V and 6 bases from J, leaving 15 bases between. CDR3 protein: CASSGVQGGKTQYF. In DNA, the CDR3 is TGCGCCAGCAGTGGAGTACAGGGTGGGAAGACCCAGTACTTC.

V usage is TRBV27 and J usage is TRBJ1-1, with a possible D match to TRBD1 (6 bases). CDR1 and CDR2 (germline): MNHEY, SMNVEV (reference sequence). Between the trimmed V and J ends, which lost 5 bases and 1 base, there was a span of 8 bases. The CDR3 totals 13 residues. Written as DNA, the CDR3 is TGTGCCAGCAGTAGGACAGCGAACACTGAAGCTTTCTTT. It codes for CASSRTANTEAFF.

DNA of the CDR3: TGTGCCAGCAGCAAGACAGGGGATAGGCAGTTCTTC. Its translation is CASSKTGDRQFF. This chain uses TRBV6-2 or TRBV6-3 with TRBJ2-1; TRBD1 agrees at 8 bases. Losses at the gene ends were 6 bases for V and 12 bases for J; bases not matched to a gene: 7. The CDR3 extends over 12 amino acids. Germline V gene data show CDR1 as MNHEY and CDR2 as SVGEGT.

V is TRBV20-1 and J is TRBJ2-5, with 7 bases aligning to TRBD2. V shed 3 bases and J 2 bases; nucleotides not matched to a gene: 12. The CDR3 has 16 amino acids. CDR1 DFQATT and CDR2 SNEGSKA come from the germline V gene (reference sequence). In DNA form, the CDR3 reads TGCAGTGCTAGTGCAAACGGGGAGGGTGGTCAAGAGACCCAGTACTTC. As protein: CSASANGEGGQETQYF.

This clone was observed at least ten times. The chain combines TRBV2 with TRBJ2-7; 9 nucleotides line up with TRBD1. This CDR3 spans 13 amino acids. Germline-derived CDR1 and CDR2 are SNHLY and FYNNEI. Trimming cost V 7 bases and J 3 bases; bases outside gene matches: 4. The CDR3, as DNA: TGTGCCAGCAAAAGACAGGGGGTCTACGAGCAGTACGTC. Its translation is CASKRQGVYEQYV.

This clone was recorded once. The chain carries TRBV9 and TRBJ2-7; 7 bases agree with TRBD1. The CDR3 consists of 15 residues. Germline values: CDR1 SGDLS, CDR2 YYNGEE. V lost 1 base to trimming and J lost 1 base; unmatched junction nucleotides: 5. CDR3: CASSVSGQESYEQYF. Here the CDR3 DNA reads TGTGCCAGCAGCGTATCCGGACAGGAATCCTACGAGCAGTACTTC.

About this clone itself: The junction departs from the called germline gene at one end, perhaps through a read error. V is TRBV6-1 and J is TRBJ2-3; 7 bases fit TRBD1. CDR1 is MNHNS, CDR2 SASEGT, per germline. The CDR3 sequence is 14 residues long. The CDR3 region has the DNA TGTGCCAGCGGTGACAGGGTTAGCACAGATACGCAGTATTTT. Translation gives CASGDRVSTDTQYF.

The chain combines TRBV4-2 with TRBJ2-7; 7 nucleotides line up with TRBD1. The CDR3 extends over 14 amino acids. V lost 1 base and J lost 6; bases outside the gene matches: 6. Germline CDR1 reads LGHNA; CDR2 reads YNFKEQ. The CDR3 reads CASSQAGQGVEQYF. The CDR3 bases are TGTGCCAGCAGCCAAGCCGGGCAGGGGGTCGAGCAGTACTTC.

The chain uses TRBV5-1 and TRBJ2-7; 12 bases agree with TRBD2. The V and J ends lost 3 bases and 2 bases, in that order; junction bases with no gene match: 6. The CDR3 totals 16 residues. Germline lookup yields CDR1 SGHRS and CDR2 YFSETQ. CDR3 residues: CASSSGLAGGTYEQYF. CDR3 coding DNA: TGCGCCAGCAGCTCGGGACTAGCGGGTGGGACCTACGAGCAGTACTTC.

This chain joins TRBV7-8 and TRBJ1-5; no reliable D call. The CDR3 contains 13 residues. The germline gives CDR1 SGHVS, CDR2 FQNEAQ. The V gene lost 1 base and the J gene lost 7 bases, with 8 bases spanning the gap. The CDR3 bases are TGTGCCAGCAGCTTAGGGGGAGGGCAGCCCCAGCATTTT. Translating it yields CASSLGGGQPQHF.